A single sample is the source of the 7 T cell receptor beta chains below, sequenced in a study of blood T cell repertoires in COVID-19. Generated by immunoSEQ multiplex PCR, the TCRdb table keeps only in-frame clones and is missing some. The table shows around 210,000 clones, with approximately 80% occurring only once. Sequenced: peripheral blood. These receptors were taken from a woman over 75 with COVID-19, enrolled during active disease.

The chain recombines TRBV5-1 with TRBJ1-4; maybe TRBD1 (6 bases). Looked up from germline, CDR1 is SGHRS and CDR2 is YFSETQ. The V gene lost 3 bases and the J gene lost 8 bases, with 14 bases spanning the gap. The length of the CDR3 is 14 residues. This CDR3 reads CASSSQGAEEKLFF. The CDR3 DNA sequence: TGCGCCAGCAGCTCACAGGGAGCGGAGGAAAAACTGTTTTTT.

The V gene is TRBV9, the J gene TRBJ2-7; 7 nucleotides line up with TRBD1. This CDR3 has 15 amino acids. Germline V gene data show CDR1 as SGDLS and CDR2 as YYNGEE. J was trimmed by 1 base and V by 0 bases; bases with no gene match: 4. Here the CDR3 reads CASSVGNRGSYEQYF. The CDR3 region has the DNA TGTGCCAGCAGCGTAGGTAACAGGGGTTCCTACGAGCAGTACTTC.

This chain links TRBV5-6 with TRBJ1-6; 11 bases map to TRBD1. The CDR3 runs 19 residues. Germline CDR1 SGHDT, CDR2 YYEEEE. The V segment lost 4 bases and the J segment 0 bases; nucleotides outside the gene matches: 9. The CDR3 region is CASSATGTGGSSYNSPLHF. The CDR3, as DNA: TGTGCCAGCAGCGCCACCGGGACAGGGGGGAGCTCCTATAATTCACCCCTCCACTTT.

The chain joins TRBV27 to TRBJ2-7; 10 bases agree with TRBD1. The CDR3 is 15 residues long. CDR1 is MNHEY, CDR2 SMNVEV, per germline (reference sequence). V dropped 10 bases and J dropped 4; count of bases not matched to a gene: 13. DNA of the CDR3: TGTGCCAACCCCCCGGGACAGGGGCTTTTGTACGAGCAGTACTTC. Its protein product is CANPPGQGLLYEQYF.

This chain uses TRBV11-1 with TRBJ1-1; perhaps TRBD1 as D (5 bases). The CDR3 spans 13 residues. The V gene lost 3 bases and the J gene lost 6 bases, with 11 bases spanning the gap. The germline gives CDR1 SGHAT, CDR2 FQDESV (reference sequence). The CDR3 sequence: CASSFRADAEAFF. CDR3 bases: TGTGCCAGCAGCTTCAGGGCGGATGCTGAAGCTTTCTTT. Filled out from reference TRBV11-1 and TRBJ1-1, the complete variable domain reads EAEVAQSPRYKITEKSQAVAFWCDPISGHATLYWYRQILGQGPELLVQFQDESVVDDSQLPKDRFSAERLKGVDSTLKIQPAELGDSAMYLCASSFRADAEAFFGQGTRLTVV.

The chain recombines TRBV7-9 with TRBJ1-2, with no clear D. V gave up 2 bases and J gave up 8 bases, with 12 bases separating them. The CDR3 is 13 amino acids. Looked up from germline, CDR1 is SEHNR and CDR2 is FQNEAQ (reference sequence). For the CDR3, the DNA is TGTGCCAGCAGCTTACTGTCCGGTATGGGCTACACCTTC. It yields the protein CASSLLSGMGYTF.

The chain couples TRBV25-1 to TRBJ1-5; perhaps TRBD1 as D (6 bases). Trimming left V 5 bases short and J 7 bases short, with 12 bases between. CDR3 size: 13 residues. Germline lookup yields CDR1 MGHDK and CDR2 SYGVNS. CDR3 DNA: TGTGCCAGCAGTCCCGGGACATTCCAGCCCCAGCATTTT. Translating it yields CASSPGTFQPQHF.